The 20 T cell receptor beta chains given below trace back to one sample, sequenced in a study of cytomegalovirus exposure and HLA in healthy donors. In the PCR, 60 Vbeta and 13 Jbeta primers were used. Clones were sequenced by immunoSEQ multiplex PCR, and TCRdb holds only the in-frame ones, with some missing. Altogether 100,000 to 150,000 clones are present, around 8.5% being singletons, with the ten largest covering around 5.5%. The sample comprised PBMCs. These receptors originate from a middle-aged man in good health and CMV-seronegative.

This clone was seen a handful of times. The chain uses TRBV11-2 and TRBJ1-2, with D tentatively TRBD1 (6 bases). CDR3 size: 12 residues. In germline, CDR1 is SGHAT, CDR2 FQNNGV. Trimming removed 7 bases at V and 4 bases at J, with 10 bases between. In DNA form, the CDR3 reads TGTGCCAGCACGAGGACAGCCTATGGCTACACCTTC. Translation: CASTRTAYGYTF.

This clone came up a few times. V gene TRBV13 combines with J gene TRBJ2-5; D is possibly TRBD2 (5 bases). Trimming removed 0 bases at V and 5 bases at J, with 10 bases between. Germline V CDR1 and CDR2: PRHDT, FYEKMQ (reference sequence). The CDR3 spans 14 residues. CDR3 bases: TGTGCCAGCAGCTTAGGAAGACCGGGGGAGACCCAGTACTTC. It codes for CASSLGRPGETQYF.

This clone has only a few counts. The chain employs TRBV19 and TRBJ1-1; 7 bases fit TRBD1. The CDR3 runs 15 residues. The V and J ends lost 3 bases and 1 base, in that order; junction bases with no gene match: 5. Germline values: CDR1 LNHDA, CDR2 SQIVND (reference sequence). This CDR3 reads CASSISAGGNTEAFF. The CDR3 nucleotides are TGTGCCAGTAGTATTTCTGCAGGGGGGAACACTGAAGCTTTCTTT. The variable domain in full, completed from reference TRBV19 and TRBJ1-1, reads DGGITQSPKYLFRKEGQNVTLSCEQNLNHDAMYWYRQDPGQGLRLIYYSQIVNDFQKGDIAEGYSVSREKKESFPLTVTSAQKNPTAFYLCASSISAGGNTEAFFGQGTRLTVV.

The chain recombines TRBV27 with TRBJ2-7; 7 nucleotides agree with TRBD2. CDR3 length: 15 residues. The V gene's germline CDR1 is MNHEY and CDR2 SMNVEV (reference sequence). The J segment lost 6 bases and the V segment lost 0 bases, leaving 8 bases of the junction unmatched. The CDR3 sequence is CASSLSGPAGIEQYF. The CDR3 DNA is TGTGCCAGCAGTTTATCGGGTCCAGCGGGGATCGAGCAGTACTTC.

This chain joins TRBV19 and TRBJ2-7; TRBD1 might be the D (6 bases). The CDR3 has 13 amino acids. Germline assignment: CDR1 LNHDA and CDR2 SQIVND (reference sequence). Trimming took 4 bases from V and 2 from J, leaving 9 bases between them. The chain's CDR3 is CASSTRGTYEQYF. The CDR3, as DNA: TGTGCCAGTAGTACCAGGGGAACCTACGAGCAGTACTTC.

This clone was recorded a few times. CDR3 in DNA: TGTGCCACCAGCAGAGATCCGGGGGTCTCCTACGAGCAGTACTTC. Translated, it gives CATSRDPGVSYEQYF. V usage is TRBV15 and J usage is TRBJ2-7; weak D call: TRBD2 (6 bases). Trimming cost V 0 bases and J 0 bases, with 9 bases left between them. The V gene's germline CDR1 is LNHNV and CDR2 YYDKDF (reference sequence). The CDR3 is made up of 15 amino acids.

This chain joins TRBV29-1 and TRBJ1-2, with 9 bases matching TRBD1. The CDR3 extends over 13 amino acids. V gave up 7 bases and J gave up 5 bases; unmatched junction bases: 8. From germline, CDR1 is SQVTM and CDR2 ANQGSEA. The CDR3 region is CSAGDRGRYGYTF. CDR3 DNA: TGCAGCGCGGGTGACAGGGGGAGGTATGGCTACACCTTC.

This clone has a count of ten or more. The chain is built from TRBV4-2 and TRBJ2-1; D is possibly TRBD2 (6 bases). This CDR3 contains 17 residues. Germline V gene sequence: CDR1 LGHNA, CDR2 YNFKEQ. Deletions cut 4 bases from V and 7 bases from J, with 23 bases between. CDR3 coding DNA: TGTGCCAGCAGCCTGCGGGACTCCGACTGGGGGAGTAATGAGCAGTTCTTC. Translation: CASSLRDSDWGSNEQFF.

This chain links TRBV7-9 with TRBJ1-2, with D tentatively TRBD1 (5 bases). V lost 2 bases and J lost 8, with 15 bases in between. This CDR3 spans 14 amino acids. Germline CDR1 is SEHNR and CDR2 is FQNEAQ (reference sequence). The CDR3 nucleotides read TGTGCCAGCAGCTTATTTCAGGGAACGGGCGGCTACACCTTC. This codes for CASSLFQGTGGYTF.

This clone was recorded a few times. The V gene is TRBV28, the J gene TRBJ2-6; TRBD1 matches at 8 bases. This CDR3 has 18 residues. V shed 5 bases, J shed 4 bases, and the junction held 13 bases outside the gene matches. CDR1 is MDHEN and CDR2 is SYDVKM in the germline V gene. CDR3 in DNA: TGTGCCAGCAGTCCCCGGACAGGGACCCAGCCCGGGGCCAACGTCCTGACTTTC. It specifies CASSPRTGTQPGANVLTF.

This clone was seen more than once but under ten times. The chain is built from TRBV7-2 and TRBJ2-7; D perhaps matches TRBD1 (6 bases). Germline assignment: CDR1 SGHTA and CDR2 FQGNSA. The CDR3 runs 12 residues. The V gene lost 6 bases and the J gene lost 6 bases, with 12 bases spanning the gap. The CDR3 DNA reads as TGTGCCAGCAGTCGCCAGGGGTCCGAGCAGTACTTC. It encodes CASSRQGSEQYF.

In this sample, this clone turned up a few times. The genes are TRBV9 and TRBJ1-1; 7 bases are shared with TRBD1. The CDR3 runs 18 residues. V was pared by 6 bases and J by 5 bases, with 22 bases of the junction left unmatched. Germline V gene data show CDR1 as SGDLS and CDR2 as YYNGEE. This CDR3 reads CASTRSPMTGWGTTEAFF. The CDR3 DNA reads TGTGCCAGCACCCGTAGCCCGATGACAGGGTGGGGAACAACTGAAGCTTTCTTT.

This clone was seen more than once but under ten times. This rearrangement joins TRBV7-9 to TRBJ2-7, with a weak D call TRBD1 (5 bases). In germline, CDR1 is SEHNR, CDR2 FQNEAQ (reference sequence). This CDR3 is built from 12 residues. V lost 5 bases, J lost 4 bases, and 9 bases lay in between. CDR3 loop: CASSHNRYEQYF. The CDR3 nucleotides are TGTGCCAGCAGCCACAACAGGTACGAGCAGTACTTC.

This clone was observed a handful of times. The V and J genes are TRBV5-6 and TRBJ1-5; possible D gene TRBD1, 5 bases. With 0 bases removed from V and 0 bases from J, the gap between germline ends came to 7 bases. CDR3 length: 15 residues. In germline, CDR1 is SGHDT, CDR2 YYEEEE. CDR3 bases: TGTGCCAGCAGCTTGGGGGGCTATAGCAATCAGCCCCAGCATTTT. Translating gives CASSLGGYSNQPQHF.

Comment on this clone: Within the sample, other DNA sequences also encode this same CDR3. The chain links TRBV2 to TRBJ2-2; maybe TRBD1 (6 bases). Germline CDR1 reads SNHLY; CDR2 reads FYNNEI. Trimming took 7 bases from V and 8 from J, leaving 11 bases between them. CDR3 length equals 12 residues. CDR3 protein: CASNRAVGELFF. In DNA, the CDR3 is TGTGCCAGCAACAGGGCGGTTGGGGAGCTGTTTTTT. Complete variable domain (other parts from reference TRBV2 and TRBJ2-2): EPEVTQTPSHQVTQMGQEVILRCVPISNHLYFYWYRQILGQKVEFLVSFYNNEISEKSEIFDDQFSVERPDGSNFTLKIRSTKLEDSAMYFCASNRAVGELFFGEGSRLTVL.

This clone was recorded a few times. V gene TRBV5-4 combines with J gene TRBJ1-3, with D unclear. The V end was cut by 0 bases, the J end by 1 base, with 11 bases between. The CDR3 sequence is 16 residues long. CDR1 is SGHNT, CDR2 YYREEE, per germline (reference sequence). For the CDR3, the DNA is TGTGCCAGCAGCTTGGGAGGTCTCGGTTCTGGAAACACCATATATTTT. It translates to CASSLGGLGSGNTIYF.

In DNA, the CDR3 is TGTGCCAGCAGTTTAGGGGGGGCTTTAACGACCGAGCAGTACTTC. The encoded protein is CASSLGGALTTEQYF. The V gene is TRBV28, the J gene TRBJ2-7; TRBD2 is a possible D gene (7 bases). V lost 2 bases and J lost 6, with 17 bases in between. The CDR3 spans 15 residues. The germline V gene encodes CDR1 MDHEN and CDR2 SYDVKM.

The table lists this clone with a few counts. The chain is built from TRBV27 and TRBJ1-1; TRBD1 aligns across 7 bases. The CDR3 is 14 residues long. Looked up from germline, CDR1 is MNHEY and CDR2 is SMNVEV (reference sequence). The J segment lost 4 bases and the V segment lost 6 bases, leaving 8 bases of the junction unmatched. As DNA, the CDR3 is TGTGCCAGCAGGACAGGGTTATTGAGCACTGAAGCTTTCTTT. Residues: CASRTGLLSTEAFF.

The CDR3 DNA is TGTGCCAGCAGCTTACCAGGACAGGGCGGGTTGGATACGCAGTATTTT. This gives the protein CASSLPGQGGLDTQYF. The rearrangement uses TRBV7-9 and TRBJ2-3; 8 bases agree with TRBD1. The junction had 10 bases not matched to a gene; V was cut back by 2 bases and J by 6 bases. The germline CDR1 and CDR2 sequences are SEHNR and FQNEAQ (reference sequence). The CDR3 spans 16 residues.

The CDR3 bases are TGTGCCAGCAGCATACCGGGACAGGTCTACAATGAGCAGTTCTTC. Its translation is CASSIPGQVYNEQFF. This chain joins TRBV21-1 and TRBJ2-1; TRBD1, the D gene given by the table, was not confirmed from the DNA. TRBV21-1 is described as a pseudogene. This CDR3 comprises 15 residues.